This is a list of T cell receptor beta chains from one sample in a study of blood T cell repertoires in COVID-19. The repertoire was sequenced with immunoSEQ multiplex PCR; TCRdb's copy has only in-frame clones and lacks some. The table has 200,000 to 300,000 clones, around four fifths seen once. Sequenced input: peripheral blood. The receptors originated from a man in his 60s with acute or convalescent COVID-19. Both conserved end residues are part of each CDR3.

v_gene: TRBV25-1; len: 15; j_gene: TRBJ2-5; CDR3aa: CASSEYGTGAGTQYF
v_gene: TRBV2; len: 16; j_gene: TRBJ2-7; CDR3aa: CASSEAVDSRTYEQYF
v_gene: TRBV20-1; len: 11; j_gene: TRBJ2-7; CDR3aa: CSAAGTSGQYF
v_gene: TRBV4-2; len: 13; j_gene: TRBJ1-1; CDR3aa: CASSQMRNTEAFF
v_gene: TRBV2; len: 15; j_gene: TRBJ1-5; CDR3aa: CASSDMTGGNQPQHF
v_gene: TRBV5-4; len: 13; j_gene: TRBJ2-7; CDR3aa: CASSLEWGGEQYF
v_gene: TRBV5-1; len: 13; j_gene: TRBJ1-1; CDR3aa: CASSPYLNTEAFF
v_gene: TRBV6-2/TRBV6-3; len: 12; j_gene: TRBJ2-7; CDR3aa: CASSYGRYEQYF
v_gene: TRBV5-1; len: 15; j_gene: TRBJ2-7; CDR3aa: CASSSGGQTGHEQYF
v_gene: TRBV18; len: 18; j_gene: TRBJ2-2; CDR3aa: CASLPRTSGGTNTGELFF
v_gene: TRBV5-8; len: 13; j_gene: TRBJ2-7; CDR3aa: CASRIVVEDEQYF
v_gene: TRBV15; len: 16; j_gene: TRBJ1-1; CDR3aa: CATSRGDRGWNTEAFF
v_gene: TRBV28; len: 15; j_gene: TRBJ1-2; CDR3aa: CASSLVWLRDEGYTF
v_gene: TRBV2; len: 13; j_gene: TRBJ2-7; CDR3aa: CASSGQKTYEQYF
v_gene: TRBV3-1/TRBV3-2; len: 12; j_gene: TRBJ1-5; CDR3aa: CASSSGDQPQHF
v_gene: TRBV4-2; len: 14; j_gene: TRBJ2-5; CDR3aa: CASSQEQGGETQYF
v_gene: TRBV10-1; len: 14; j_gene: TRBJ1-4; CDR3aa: CASSERRLDEKLFF
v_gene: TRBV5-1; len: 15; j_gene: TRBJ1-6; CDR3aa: CASSYGGPDNSPLHF
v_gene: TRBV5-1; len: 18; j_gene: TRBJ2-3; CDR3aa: CASSLWGLAGGTTDTQYF
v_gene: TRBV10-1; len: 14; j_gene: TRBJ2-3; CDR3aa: CASSDGGFQDTQYF
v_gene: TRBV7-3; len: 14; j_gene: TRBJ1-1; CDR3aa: CASSLTQGKSEAFF
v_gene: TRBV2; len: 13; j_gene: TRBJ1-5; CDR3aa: CASSGTGNQPQHF
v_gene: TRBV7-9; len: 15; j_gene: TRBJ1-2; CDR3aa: CASSHHRQGMGGYTF
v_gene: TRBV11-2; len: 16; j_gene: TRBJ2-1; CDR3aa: CASSLGGGGTPNEQFF
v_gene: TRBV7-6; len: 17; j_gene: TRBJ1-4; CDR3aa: CASSLGGSGGFGEKLFF
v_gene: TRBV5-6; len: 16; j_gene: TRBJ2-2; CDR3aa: CASSEIGSRGTGELFF
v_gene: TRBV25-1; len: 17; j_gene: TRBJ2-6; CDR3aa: CASRRGEGRSGANVLTF